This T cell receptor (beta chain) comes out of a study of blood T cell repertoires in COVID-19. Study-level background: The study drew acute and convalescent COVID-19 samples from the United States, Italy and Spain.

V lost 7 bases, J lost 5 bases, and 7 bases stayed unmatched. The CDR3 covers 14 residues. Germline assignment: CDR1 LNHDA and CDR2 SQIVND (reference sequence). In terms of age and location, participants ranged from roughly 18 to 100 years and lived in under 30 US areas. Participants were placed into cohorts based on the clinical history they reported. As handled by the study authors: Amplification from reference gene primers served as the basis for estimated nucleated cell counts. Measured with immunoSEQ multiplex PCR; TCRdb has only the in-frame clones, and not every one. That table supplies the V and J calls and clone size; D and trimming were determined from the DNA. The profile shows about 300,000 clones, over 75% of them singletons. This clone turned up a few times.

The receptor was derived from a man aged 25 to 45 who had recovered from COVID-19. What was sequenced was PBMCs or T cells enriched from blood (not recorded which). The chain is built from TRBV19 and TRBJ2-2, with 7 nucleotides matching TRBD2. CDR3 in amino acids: CASMGGTVTGELFF. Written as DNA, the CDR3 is TGTGCCAGTATGGGGGGGACGGTGACCGGGGAGCTGTTTTTT.